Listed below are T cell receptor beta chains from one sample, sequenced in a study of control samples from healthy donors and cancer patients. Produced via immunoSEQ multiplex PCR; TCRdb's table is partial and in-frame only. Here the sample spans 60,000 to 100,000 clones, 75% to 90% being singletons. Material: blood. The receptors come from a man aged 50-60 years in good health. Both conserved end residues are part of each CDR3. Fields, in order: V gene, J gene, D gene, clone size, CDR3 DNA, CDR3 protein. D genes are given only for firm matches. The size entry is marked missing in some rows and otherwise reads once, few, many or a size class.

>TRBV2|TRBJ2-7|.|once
TGTGCCAGCAGTTCGTACGAGCAGTACTTC
CASSSYEQYF
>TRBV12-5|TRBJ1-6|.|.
TGTGCTAGTGCAGCCGAGGGCTCAGGTTATTCACCCCTCCACTTT
CASAAEGSGYSPLHF
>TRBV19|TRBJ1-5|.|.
TGTGCCAGTAGTATAGTTTTAAGGGTGGCCAATCAGCCCCAGCATTTT
CASSIVLRVANQPQHF
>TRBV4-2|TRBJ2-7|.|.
TGTGCCAGCAGCCAAGATTGGAGGGGGGGCGACGAGCAGTACTTC
CASSQDWRGGDEQYF
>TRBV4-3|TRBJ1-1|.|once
TGCGCCAGCAGCCAAGCAGGGGCGGGTTTTGAAGCTTTCTTT
CASSQAGAGFEAFF
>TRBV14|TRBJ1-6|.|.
TGTGCCAGCAGCCAAGATGGTCGGTATTCACCCCTCCACTTT
CASSQDGRYSPLHF
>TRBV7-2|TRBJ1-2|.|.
TGTGCCAGCAGCTTGGACATTAACTATGGCTACACCTTC
CASSLDINYGYTF
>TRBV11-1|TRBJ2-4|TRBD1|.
TGTGCCAGCAGCTCACCCGGACAGGGCGGCATTCAGTACTTC
CASSSPGQGGIQYF
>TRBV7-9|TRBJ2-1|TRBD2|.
TGTGCCAGCAGCCCCTCACCTAGCGGGTTAGGGGATGAGCAGTTCTTC
CASSPSPSGLGDEQFF
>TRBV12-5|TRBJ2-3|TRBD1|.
TGTGCTAGTGGTTGGGGACAGTACACAGATACGCAGTATTTT
CASGWGQYTDTQYF